Below are 27 T cell receptor beta chains sequenced from a single sample in a study of CD8+ T cells in alopecia areata. Treatment noted: oral pan-JAK inhibitor, 5-10 mg twice daily. Sequencing templates came from extracted RNA that was reverse transcribed into cDNA. Clones were sequenced by immunoSEQ multiplex PCR, and TCRdb holds only the in-frame ones, with some missing. The repertoire has about 210,000 clones, less than 50% of them found once; the top ten carry approximately 2.4%. Source: CD4+ T cells sorted from blood, taken around week 36, from a patient treated with tofacitinib. The receptor set was obtained from a human donor with alopecia areata.

This rearrangement joins TRBV18 to TRBJ2-7; 8 bases fit TRBD2. The germline V gene encodes CDR1 KGHSH and CDR2 LQKENI. V dropped 3 bases and J dropped 7; count of bases not matched to a gene: 5. The CDR3 sequence is 13 residues long. CDR3 amino acids: CASSPGTSREQYF. The CDR3 bases are TGTGCCAGCTCACCCGGGACTAGTCGGGAGCAGTACTTC.

V usage is TRBV5-1 and J usage is TRBJ2-1, with TRBD1 matching over 8 bases. The germline gives CDR1 SGHRS, CDR2 YFSETQ. This CDR3 contains 13 residues. Unmatched junction bases numbered 9, after V lost 4 bases and J lost 12 bases. The CDR3 loop reads CASSAGQGQGQFF. CDR3 nucleotides: TGCGCCAGCAGCGCAGGACAGGGACAAGGGCAGTTCTTC.

The sample holds a few counts of this clone. The chain is built from TRBV27 and TRBJ1-5; 10 bases align to TRBD1. The germline V gene encodes CDR1 MNHEY and CDR2 SMNVEV (reference sequence). V lost 7 bases and J lost 5; bases outside the gene matches: 2. There are 13 residues in the CDR3. The CDR3 sequence: CASKGQGYQPQHF. The CDR3 DNA sequence: TGTGCCAGCAAGGGACAGGGGTATCAGCCCCAGCATTTT.

This clone turned up a few times. The chain recombines TRBV19 with TRBJ2-3; 7 positions agree with TRBD2. The CDR3 spans 16 residues. The trim removed 3 bases at V and 3 bases at J, leaving 9 bases unmatched. Germline-derived CDR1 and CDR2 are LNHDA and SQIVND (reference sequence). DNA for the CDR3: TGTGCCAGTAGTATTACTAGCGCCAGAGGGACAGATACGCAGTATTTT. Protein sequence: CASSITSARGTDTQYF.

This clone showed up just once. The rearrangement joins TRBV7-9 to TRBJ1-5; TRBD1 matches at 7 bases. V was pared by 0 bases and J by 12 bases, with 5 bases of the junction left unmatched. The length of the CDR3 is 13 residues. Germline V CDR1 and CDR2: SEHNR, FQNEAQ (reference sequence). CDR3 sequence (DNA): TGTGCCAGCAGCTTAGCGTCGGGACAGAACCAGCATTTT. It specifies CASSLASGQNQHF.

This clone was counted only a few times. The chain uses TRBV6-5 and TRBJ2-3, with 8 positions matching TRBD2. Germline V CDR1 and CDR2: MNHEY, SVGAGI. The CDR3 loop spans 16 amino acids. V shed 0 bases and J 2 bases; nucleotides not matched to a gene: 4. The CDR3 nucleotides read TGTGCCAGCAGTTACTCAAGCGGGAGTTACACAGATACGCAGTATTTT. Translated, it gives CASSYSSGSYTDTQYF.

This clone turned up a few times. Written as DNA, the CDR3 is TGTGCCTGGAGTGTTGGGAGCTCCCAACCGCCCCTCCACTTT. Translating it yields CAWSVGSSQPPLHF. The gene calls are TRBV30 and TRBJ1-6, with D unclear. CDR1 GTSNPN and CDR2 SVGIG come from the germline V gene (reference sequence). The CDR3 is 14 residues long. The V end lost 0 bases, the J end lost 13 bases, and 16 bases lay between the germline ends.

Points on this clone: Distinct nucleotide sequences in the sample also encode this CDR3. V and J are TRBV9 and TRBJ2-5; weak D call: TRBD1 (6 bases). Between the trimmed V and J ends, which lost 3 bases and 5 bases, there was a span of 8 bases. The CDR3 has 12 residues. CDR1 is SGDLS, CDR2 YYNGEE, per germline. CDR3: CASSDQGETQYF. Written as DNA, the CDR3 is TGTGCCAGCAGCGACCAGGGGGAGACCCAGTACTTC.

This chain connects TRBV23-1 to TRBJ1-5; weak D call: TRBD1 (6 bases). TRBV23-1 is recorded as an ORF, its role being uncertain. V lost 9 bases and J lost 3, with 15 bases in between. This CDR3 is built from 14 residues. Written as DNA, the CDR3 is TGCGCCAGAGGAGGGAGGGGACACAATCAGCCCCAGCATTTT. This encodes CARGGRGHNQPQHF.

The rearrangement uses TRBV27 and TRBJ1-2, with a weak D call TRBD1 (5 bases). Trimming left V 5 bases short and J 3 bases short, with 13 bases between. CDR1 is MNHEY, CDR2 SMNVEV, per germline (reference sequence). This CDR3 has 14 amino acids. In nucleotides, the CDR3 is TGTGCCAGCAGTCCGCGGGACCGGTACTATGGCTACACCTTC. Its protein is CASSPRDRYYGYTF.

This chain connects TRBV4-3 to TRBJ2-5; the D gene is possibly TRBD2 (5 bases). The CDR3 spans 18 residues. The germline V gene encodes CDR1 LGHNA and CDR2 YSLEER. Trimming took 0 bases from V and 2 from J, leaving 19 bases between them. CDR3 residues: CASSQEVWMERGQETQYF. CDR3 in DNA: TGCGCCAGCAGCCAAGAGGTCTGGATGGAACGGGGACAAGAGACCCAGTACTTC.

This clone was detected only a few times. This chain uses TRBV4-1 with TRBJ2-4, with D possibly called TRBD1 or TRBD2 (5 bases each). Germline V CDR1 and CDR2: MGHRA, YSYEKL. The CDR3 runs to 14 residues. With 4 bases removed from V and 5 bases from J, the gap between germline ends came to 12 bases. CDR3 DNA sequence: TGCGCCAGCAGCCGGACCGGGGCAGAAAACATTCAGTACTTC. As protein: CASSRTGAENIQYF.

The rearrangement uses TRBV29-1 and TRBJ2-1; a possible D gene is TRBD1 (5 bases). The V gene lost 4 bases and the J gene lost 8 bases, with 12 bases spanning the gap. Per germline, CDR1 SQVTM and CDR2 ANQGSEA. The CDR3 length is 12 residues. The CDR3 sequence: CSVAPGWDEQFF. The CDR3 region has the DNA TGCAGCGTTGCCCCAGGGTGGGATGAGCAGTTCTTC.

The V gene is TRBV29-1, the J gene TRBJ1-1, with D possibly matching TRBD1 (5 bases). The V gene lost 6 bases and the J gene lost 5 bases, with 13 bases spanning the gap. In germline, CDR1 is SQVTM, CDR2 ANQGSEA. This CDR3 region has 12 residues. The CDR3 is CSVPSGRTEAFF. Here the CDR3 DNA reads TGCAGCGTCCCCTCAGGGCGGACTGAAGCTTTCTTT.

This clone has just one count. The chain carries TRBV27 and TRBJ1-2; D may be TRBD1 (6 bases). V lost 5 bases and J 4 bases, leaving 20 bases between the germline ends. The germline V gene encodes CDR1 MNHEY and CDR2 SMNVEV (reference sequence). This CDR3 has 16 amino acids. The DNA of the CDR3 is TGTGCCAGCAGTCCTGGTTGGGGGGCGGGGAGCTATGGCTACACCTTC. It yields the protein CASSPGWGAGSYGYTF.

The rearrangement uses TRBV27 and TRBJ2-6; possibly TRBD1 or TRBD2 for D (5 bases each). V shed 10 bases and J shed 1 base, with 17 bases lying between them. CDR1 is MNHEY and CDR2 is SMNVEV in the germline V gene (reference sequence). The CDR3 totals 16 residues. The DNA for the CDR3 is TGTGCCACCCCCCGGGGCCCTAGGTCTGGGGCCAACGTCCTGACTTTC. This sequence encodes CATPRGPRSGANVLTF. Looking up the rest from reference TRBV27 and TRBJ2-6 gives the full variable domain: EAQVTQNPRYLITVTGKKLTVTCSQNMNHEYMSWYRQDPGLGLRQIYYSMNVEVTDKGDVPEGYKVSRKEKRNFPLILESPSPNQTSLYFCATPRGPRSGANVLTFGAGSRLTVL.

The V gene is TRBV19, the J gene TRBJ2-5; D gene ambiguous. This CDR3 is built from 11 residues. The V gene lost 10 bases and the J gene lost 5 bases, with 11 bases spanning the gap. Germline V gives CDR1 LNHDA, CDR2 SQIVND (reference sequence). This CDR3 reads CATSSRETQYF. The CDR3 nucleotides read TGTGCCACCTCTTCCCGGGAGACCCAGTACTTC.

There are a few counts of this clone. The CDR3 loop is CASSQGVVLAVNTGELFF. In DNA, the CDR3 is TGTGCCAGCAGCCAAGGTGTAGTCCTAGCGGTGAACACCGGGGAGCTGTTTTTT. The chain recombines TRBV14 with TRBJ2-2; TRBD2 agrees at 7 bases. The CDR3 length is 18 residues. The germline V gene has CDR1 SGHDN and CDR2 FVKESK. Germline trimming cut 1 base from V and 1 base from J; bases unmatched to any gene: 9.

The chain has TRBV27 and TRBJ2-1, with D unresolved. Deletions cut 1 base from V and 8 bases from J, with 12 bases between. CDR3 size: 14 residues. CDR1 is MNHEY, CDR2 SMNVEV, per germline (reference sequence). This chain's CDR3 is CASSLYGQFHEQFF. The CDR3 DNA is TGTGCCAGCAGTTTATACGGTCAGTTCCATGAGCAGTTCTTC.

The chain joins TRBV10-3 to TRBJ1-2; 7 nucleotides align to TRBD1. There are 14 residues in the CDR3. CDR1 ENHRY and CDR2 SYGVKD come from the germline V gene. The V segment lost 10 bases and the J segment 4 bases; nucleotides outside the gene matches: 12. The CDR3 bases are TGTGCCACCCGGACAGGCTCAGGTGCCTATGGCTACACCTTC. As protein: CATRTGSGAYGYTF.

Turning to this clone: Relative to the germline gene, one junction end is altered; a read error may explain this. The genes are TRBV6-6 and TRBJ2-7; D is ambiguous. Germline V CDR1 and CDR2: MNHNY, SVGAGI (reference sequence). CDR3 length: 11 residues. The CDR3 region is CASRYSYEQYF. CDR3 DNA: TGTGCCAGCAGATACTCCTACGAGCAGTACTTC.

This clone occurred a few times. The chain uses TRBV19 and TRBJ2-3; no definite D call. Per germline, CDR1 LNHDA and CDR2 SQIVND (reference sequence). Deletions cut 4 bases from V and 5 bases from J, with 16 bases between. The CDR3 loop spans 15 amino acids. For the CDR3, the DNA is TGTGCCAGTAGTAGAAGAACGGTCGCCCAAGATACGCAGTATTTT. Its translation is CASSRRTVAQDTQYF.

This clone appeared a few times. V usage is TRBV30 and J usage is TRBJ2-7; D not resolved. Per the germline V gene, CDR1 is GTSNPN and CDR2 is SVGIG (reference sequence). V was trimmed by 0 bases and J by 4 bases, leaving 7 bases between them. This CDR3 comprises 12 residues. CDR3 in amino acids: CAWSVDGYEQYF. CDR3 sequence (DNA): TGTGCCTGGAGTGTAGACGGTTACGAGCAGTACTTC.

This rearrangement joins TRBV28 to TRBJ2-3; D ambiguous. CDR1 and CDR2 from the germline V gene are MDHEN and SYDVKM. The V and J ends lost 3 bases and 2 bases respectively, with 9 bases between them. This CDR3 is built from 14 residues. The chain's CDR3 is CASSFGLVTDTQYF. In nucleotides, the CDR3 is TGTGCCAGCAGTTTTGGCCTAGTCACAGATACGCAGTATTTT. Based on the CDR3 plus reference TRBV28 and TRBJ2-3, the full variable domain is DVKVTQSSRYLVKRTGEKVFLECVQDMDHENMFWYRQDPGLGLRLIYFSYDVKMKEKGDIPEGYSVSREKKERFSLILESASTNQTSMYLCASSFGLVTDTQYFGPGTRLTVL.

This clone showed up just a few times. This sequence joins TRBV5-4 and TRBJ2-5; TRBD2 is a possible D gene (6 bases). The CDR3 has 13 residues. V was trimmed by 1 base and J by 4 bases, leaving 8 bases between them. Germline CDR1 reads SGHNT; CDR2 reads YYREEE (reference sequence). The CDR3 sequence is CASSLLGGETQYF. Here the CDR3 DNA reads TGTGCCAGCAGCTTGCTGGGAGGAGAGACCCAGTACTTC.

V is TRBV7-2 and J is TRBJ1-2; 8 nucleotides agree with TRBD1. This CDR3 comprises 15 residues. V gave up 5 bases and J gave up 8 bases; unmatched junction bases: 13. Per the germline V gene, CDR1 is SGHTA and CDR2 is FQGNSA. CDR3 DNA: TGTGCCAGCAGCGGATTAGGACAGGGCGTGCGCGGCTACACCTTC. It encodes CASSGLGQGVRGYTF.

The chain recombines TRBV4-3 with TRBJ2-5, with TRBD1 matching 11 bases. The CDR3 is 15 amino acids. Germline V gene lookup returns CDR1 LGHNA and CDR2 YSLEER. J lost 4 bases, V lost 1 base, and 2 bases had no gene match. As DNA, the CDR3 is TGCGCCAGCAGCCAAGTCGGGACAGGGGGAGAGACCCAGTACTTC. Amino acid sequence: CASSQVGTGGETQYF.